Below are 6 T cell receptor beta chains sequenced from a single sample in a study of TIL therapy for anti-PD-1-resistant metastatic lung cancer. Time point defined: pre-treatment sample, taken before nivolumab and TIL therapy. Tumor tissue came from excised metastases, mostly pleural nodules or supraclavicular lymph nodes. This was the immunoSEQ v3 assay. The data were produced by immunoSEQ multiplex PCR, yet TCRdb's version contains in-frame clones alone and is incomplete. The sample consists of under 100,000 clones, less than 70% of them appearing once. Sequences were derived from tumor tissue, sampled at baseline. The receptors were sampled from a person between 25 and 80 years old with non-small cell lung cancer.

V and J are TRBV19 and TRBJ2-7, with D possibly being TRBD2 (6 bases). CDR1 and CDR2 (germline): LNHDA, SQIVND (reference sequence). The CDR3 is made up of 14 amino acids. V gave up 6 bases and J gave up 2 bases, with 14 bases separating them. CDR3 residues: CASRVSAGTYEQYF. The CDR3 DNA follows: TGTGCCAGTAGGGTTAGCGCGGGAACCTACGAGCAGTACTTC. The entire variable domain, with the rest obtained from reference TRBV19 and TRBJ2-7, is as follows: DGGITQSPKYLFRKEGQNVTLSCEQNLNHDAMYWYRQDPGQGLRLIYYSQIVNDFQKGDIAEGYSVSREKKESFPLTVTSAQKNPTAFYLCASRVSAGTYEQYFGPGTRLTVT.

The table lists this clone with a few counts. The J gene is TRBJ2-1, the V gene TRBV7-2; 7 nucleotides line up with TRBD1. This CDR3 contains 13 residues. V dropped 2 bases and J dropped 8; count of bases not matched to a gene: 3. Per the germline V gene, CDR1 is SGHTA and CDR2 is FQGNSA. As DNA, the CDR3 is TGTGCCAGCAGCTTAAGACAGGGACATGAGCAGTTCTTC. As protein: CASSLRQGHEQFF. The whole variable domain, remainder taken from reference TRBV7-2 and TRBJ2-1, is GAGVSQSPSNKVTEKGKDVELRCDPISGHTALYWYRQSLGQGLEFLIYFQGNSAPDKSGLPSDRFSAERTGGSVSTLTIQRTQQEDSAVYLCASSLRQGHEQFFGPGTRLTVL.

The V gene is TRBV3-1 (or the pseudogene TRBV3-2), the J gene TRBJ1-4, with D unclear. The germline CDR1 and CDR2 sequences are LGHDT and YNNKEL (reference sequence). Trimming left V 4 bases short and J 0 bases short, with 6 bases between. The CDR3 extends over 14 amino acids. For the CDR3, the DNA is TGTGCCAGCAGCCGGACTGCAACTAATGAAAAACTGTTTTTT. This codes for CASSRTATNEKLFF.

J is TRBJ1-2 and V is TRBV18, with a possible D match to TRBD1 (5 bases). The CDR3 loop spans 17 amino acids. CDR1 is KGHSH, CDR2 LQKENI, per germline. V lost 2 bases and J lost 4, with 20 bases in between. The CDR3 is CASSPEMVTGPTYGYTF. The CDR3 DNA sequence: TGTGCCAGCTCACCAGAGATGGTCACGGGACCGACCTATGGCTACACCTTC.

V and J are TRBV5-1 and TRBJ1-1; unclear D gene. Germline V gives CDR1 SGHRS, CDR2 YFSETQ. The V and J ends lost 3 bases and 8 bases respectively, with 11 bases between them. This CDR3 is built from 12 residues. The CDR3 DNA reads TGCGCCAGCAGCTCGGCCTTAAGGGAAGCTTTCTTT. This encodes CASSSALREAFF.

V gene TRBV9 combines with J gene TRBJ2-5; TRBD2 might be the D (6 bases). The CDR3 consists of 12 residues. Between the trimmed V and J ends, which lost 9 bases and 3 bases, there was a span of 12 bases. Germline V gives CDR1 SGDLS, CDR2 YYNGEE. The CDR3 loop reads CATRDLKETQYF. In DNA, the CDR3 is TGTGCCACCAGGGACTTGAAAGAGACCCAGTACTTC.